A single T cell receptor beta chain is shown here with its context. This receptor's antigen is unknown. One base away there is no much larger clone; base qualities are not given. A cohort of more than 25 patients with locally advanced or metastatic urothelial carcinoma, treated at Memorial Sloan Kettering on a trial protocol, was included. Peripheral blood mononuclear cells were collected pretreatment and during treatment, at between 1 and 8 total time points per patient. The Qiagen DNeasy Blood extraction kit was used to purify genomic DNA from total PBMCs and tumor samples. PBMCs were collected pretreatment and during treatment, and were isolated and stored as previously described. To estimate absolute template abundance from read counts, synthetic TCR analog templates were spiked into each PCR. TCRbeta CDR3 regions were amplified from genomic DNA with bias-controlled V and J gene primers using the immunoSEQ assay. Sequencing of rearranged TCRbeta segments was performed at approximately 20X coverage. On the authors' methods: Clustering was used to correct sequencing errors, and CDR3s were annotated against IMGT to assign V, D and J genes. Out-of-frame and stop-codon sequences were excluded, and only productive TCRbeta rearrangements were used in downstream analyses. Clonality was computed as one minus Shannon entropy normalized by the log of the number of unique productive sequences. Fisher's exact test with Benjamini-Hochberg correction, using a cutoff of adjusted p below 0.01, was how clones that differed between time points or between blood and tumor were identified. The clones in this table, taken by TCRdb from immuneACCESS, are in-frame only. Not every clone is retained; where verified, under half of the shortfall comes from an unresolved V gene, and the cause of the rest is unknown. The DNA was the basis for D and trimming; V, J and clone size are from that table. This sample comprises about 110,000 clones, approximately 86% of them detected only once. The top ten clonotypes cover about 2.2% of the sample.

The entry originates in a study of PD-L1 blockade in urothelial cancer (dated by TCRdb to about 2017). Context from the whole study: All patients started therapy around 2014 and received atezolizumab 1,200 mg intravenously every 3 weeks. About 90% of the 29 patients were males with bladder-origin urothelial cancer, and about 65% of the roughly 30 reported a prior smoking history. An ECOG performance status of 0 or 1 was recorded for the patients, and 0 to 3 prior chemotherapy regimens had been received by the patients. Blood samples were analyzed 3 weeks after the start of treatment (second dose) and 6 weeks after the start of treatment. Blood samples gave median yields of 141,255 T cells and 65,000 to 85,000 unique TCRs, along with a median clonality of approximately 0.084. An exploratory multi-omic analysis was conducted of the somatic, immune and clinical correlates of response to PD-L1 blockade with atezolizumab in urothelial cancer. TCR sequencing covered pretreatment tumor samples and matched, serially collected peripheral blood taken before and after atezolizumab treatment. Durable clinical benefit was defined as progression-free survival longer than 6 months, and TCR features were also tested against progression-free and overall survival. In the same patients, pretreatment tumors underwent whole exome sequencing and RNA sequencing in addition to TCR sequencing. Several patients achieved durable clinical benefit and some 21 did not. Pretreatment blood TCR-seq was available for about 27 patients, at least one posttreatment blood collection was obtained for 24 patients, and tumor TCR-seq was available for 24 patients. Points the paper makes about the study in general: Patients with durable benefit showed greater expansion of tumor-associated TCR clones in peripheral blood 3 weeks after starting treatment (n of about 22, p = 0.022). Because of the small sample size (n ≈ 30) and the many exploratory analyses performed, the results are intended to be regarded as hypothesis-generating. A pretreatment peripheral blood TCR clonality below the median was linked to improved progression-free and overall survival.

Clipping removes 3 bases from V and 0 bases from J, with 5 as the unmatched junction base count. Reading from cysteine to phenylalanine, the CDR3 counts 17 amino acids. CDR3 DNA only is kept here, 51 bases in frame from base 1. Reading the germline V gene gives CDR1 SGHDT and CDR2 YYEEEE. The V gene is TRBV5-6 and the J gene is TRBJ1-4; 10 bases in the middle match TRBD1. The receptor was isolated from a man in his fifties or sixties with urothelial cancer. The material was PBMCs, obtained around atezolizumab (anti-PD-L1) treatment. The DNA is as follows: TGTGCCAGCAGCTCGCCGGGACAGGGGACAACTAATGAAAAACTGTTTTTT. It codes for CASSSPGQGTTNEKLFF.